These T cell receptor beta chains were read from a single sample in a study of prognosis after radiotherapy for stage I lung cancer. TCRdb reanalysed the multiplex PCR reads using MiXCR and keeps one entry per CDR3 protein. The sample comprises around 29,000 distinct CDR3 sequences, roughly 46% of which are singletons, and 15% rests with the top ten. This material consisted of PBMCs, taken before or after stereotactic body radiation therapy (not recorded which). These receptors were collected from a donor older than 45 with non-small cell lung cancer. The CDR3 runs from the conserved cysteine through the conserved F or W. A D gene is named only where the DNA matches it firmly. The size entry is marked missing in some rows and otherwise reads once, few, many or a size class.

clone_size,v_call,d_call,j_call,cdr3_aa,cdr3_nt
many,TRBV20-1,.,TRBJ1-2,CSASLTGYGYTF,TGCAGTGCTAGCCTGACAGGCTATGGCTACACCTTC
.,TRBV7-2,TRBD1,TRBJ1-2,CASSLGTGDGYTF,TGTGCCAGCAGCTTGGGGACAGGGGACGGCTACACCTTC
many,TRBV4-1,.,TRBJ1-4,CASSPTHGGWEEKLFF,TGCGCCAGCAGCCCTACCCATGGGGGCTGGGAAGAAAAACTGTTTTTT
.,TRBV5-8,.,TRBJ1-2,CASSLLNSYGYTF,TGTGCCAGCAGCTTGCTCAACTCCTATGGCTACACCTTC
many,TRBV12-3/TRBV12-4,.,TRBJ2-1,CASSFRRNHNEQFF,TGTGCCAGCAGTTTTAGACGGAACCACAATGAGCAGTTCTTC
medium-sized,TRBV28,.,TRBJ2-7,CASSFPLPGNYEQYF,TGTGCCAGCAGTTTCCCCCTCCCGGGGAACTACGAGCAGTACTTC
once,TRBV6-1,TRBD1,TRBJ2-1,CASSPTTGQLQVF,TGTGCCAGCAGCCCAACAACGGGACAGCTGCAGGTCTTC
.,TRBV20-1,.,TRBJ2-2,CSARVWEIGELFF,TGCAGTGCTAGAGTATGGGAAATCGGGGAGCTGTTTTTT
once,TRBV27,.,TRBJ2-7,CASGRDRHSYEQYF,TGTGCCAGCGGCCGAGATCGACACTCCTACGAGCAGTACTTC
many,TRBV15,.,TRBJ2-7,CATSRRLEGYEQYF,TGTGCCACCAGCAGGAGACTAGAGGGCTACGAGCAGTACTTC
once,TRBV28,.,TRBJ2-3,CASSPLKERTDTQYF,TGTGCCAGCAGCCCCCTAAAGGAGCGGACAGATACGCAGTATTTT
many,TRBV6-4,TRBD2,TRBJ2-2,CASSLTTLAGETGELFF,TGTGCCAGCAGCCTCACAACACTAGCGGGAGAAACCGGGGAGCTGTTTTTT
.,TRBV4-1,.,TRBJ2-3,CASSQDRPSDTQYF,TGCGCCAGCAGCCAAGATAGACCGTCTGATACGCAGTATTTT
.,TRBV6-4,TRBD2,TRBJ2-1,CASSDRLAGYNEQFF,TGTGCCAGCAGTGACCGACTAGCGGGGTACAATGAGCAGTTCTTC
many,TRBV6-1,.,TRBJ2-1,CASSGRVFNEQFF,TGTGCCAGCAGTGGCAGGGTGTTTAATGAGCAGTTCTTC
.,TRBV19,.,TRBJ2-3,CASTLRGVTDTQYF,TGTGCCAGTACCCTAAGGGGGGTCACAGATACGCAGTATTTT
.,TRBV6-1,TRBD2,TRBJ2-5,CASSPLSQGRETKYF,TGTGCCAGCAGTCCCTTGAGCCAAGGGAGGGAGACCAAGTACTTC
.,TRBV20-1,TRBD2,TRBJ2-3,CSARTGTSGGAGTDTQYF,TGCAGTGCTCGAACCGGGACTAGCGGGGGGGCGGGCACAGATACGCAGTATTTT
many,TRBV4-1,.,TRBJ1-5,CASSQGPGRNQPQHF,TGCGCCAGCAGCCAGGGGCCGGGAAGGAATCAGCCCCAGCATTTT
medium-sized,TRBV20-1,.,TRBJ1-3,CSARGHEGNTIYF,TGCAGTGCTAGGGGACATGAAGGAAACACCATATATTTT
many,TRBV20-1,TRBD1,TRBJ1-4,CSAKDRVKIEKLFF,TGCAGTGCGAAAGACAGGGTTAAGATTGAAAAACTGTTTTTT
many,TRBV5-6,.,TRBJ1-4,CASSLAGGMKEKLFF,TGTGCCAGCAGCTTGGCTGGGGGTATGAAAGAAAAACTGTTTTTT
.,TRBV28,.,TRBJ1-5,CARRKTEGENQPQHF,TGTGCCAGACGAAAGACAGAGGGCGAAAATCAGCCCCAGCATTTT
many,TRBV20-1,.,TRBJ1-3,CSASSDKANTIYF,TGCAGTGCTAGTTCGGATAAGGCGAACACCATATATTTT
many,TRBV14,.,TRBJ1-6,CASSLGSQGYTALHF,TGTGCCAGCAGCCTAGGGTCGCAGGGGTATACAGCCCTCCACTTT
many,TRBV19,.,TRBJ1-2,CASTSGRKDSNYGYTF,TGTGCCAGTACCTCAGGAAGGAAAGATTCTAACTATGGCTACACCTTC
.,TRBV20-1,TRBD1,TRBJ1-5,CSATDRVGQPQHF,TGCAGTGCTACAGACAGGGTGGGGCAGCCCCAGCATTTT